This T cell receptor (beta chain) was found in a study of T-cell reconstitution after alpha-beta-depleted transplantation in children. The junction had 6 bases not matched to a gene; V was cut back by 1 base and J by 4 bases. Germline values: CDR1 MGHRA, CDR2 YSYEKL. This CDR3 contains 16 residues. This sample's TCRbeta library carried unique molecular identifier barcodes. In TCRdb, the PCR reads were re-called with MiXCR into one record per CDR3 protein. In the table there are approximately 390,000 distinct CDR3 sequences, about a tenth of which are singletons. This receptor was obtained from a human donor who donated a stem cell graft to a child with acute myeloid leukemia. The sequencing used PBMCs from the stem cell graft donor, collected from the stem cell graft. The chain joins TRBV4-1 to TRBJ2-2; TRBD1 aligns across 7 bases. CDR3 region: CASSQVIGTATGELFF. CDR3 nucleotides: TGCGCCAGCAGCCAAGTGATCGGGACAGCCACCGGGGAGCTGTTTTTT.